These 18 T cell receptor beta chains share one sample of origin, sequenced in a study of CD8 T cells in Susac syndrome. RNA amounts of roughly 0.5 to 1 ug underwent reverse transcription with random hexamers. TCRdb reprocessed the immunoSEQ multiplex PCR reads via MiXCR and lists one record per CDR3 protein. Counted here are 140,000 or so distinct CDR3 sequences, approximately 95% occurring once; the ten biggest clones make up approximately 0.09%. The sample was CD4+ T cells from PBMCs. The receptors here all came from a human donor in good health.

This clonotype was seen a single time. The genes are TRBV12-3 or TRBV12-4 and TRBJ2-7; D may correspond to TRBD1 or TRBD2 (5 bases each). The CDR3 totals 16 residues. Trimming pared 4 bases from V and 1 base from J, leaving 17 bases between. The CDR3 nucleotides are TGTGCCAGCAGTTCCCCCCGGACGGGGCCTTCCTACGAGCAGTACTTC. This sequence encodes CASSSPRTGPSYEQYF.

This chain links TRBV18 with TRBJ2-7; the match to TRBD1 covers 7 bases. V was clipped by 3 bases and J by 2 bases; unmatched bases: 4. The CDR3 extends over 14 amino acids. Per the germline V gene, CDR1 is KGHSH and CDR2 is LQKENI. CDR3: CASSPGTEPYEQYF. In DNA, the CDR3 is TGTGCCAGCTCACCGGGGACAGAACCCTACGAGCAGTACTTC.

This clonotype was counted a single time. CDR3 in DNA: TGTGCCAGCAGCCCGACAGGGATTAATGAAAAACTGTTTTTT. This encodes CASSPTGINEKLFF. The chain couples TRBV7-9 to TRBJ1-4, with 7 bases aligning to TRBD1. CDR3 length equals 14 residues. V dropped 5 bases and J dropped 4; count of bases not matched to a gene: 4. Germline V gene lookup returns CDR1 SEHNR and CDR2 FQNEAQ (reference sequence).

This sequence joins TRBV7-2 and TRBJ2-5; 7 positions match TRBD2. The CDR3 runs to 15 residues. V was clipped by 0 bases and J by 4 bases; unmatched bases: 5. The germline V gene has CDR1 SGHTA and CDR2 FQGNSA. The CDR3 region is CASSLAGGPLETQYF. CDR3 coding DNA: TGTGCCAGCAGCTTAGCGGGAGGGCCGTTAGAGACCCAGTACTTC.

The chain uses TRBV20-1 and TRBJ1-5; 8 bases match TRBD1. After removal of 4 bases from V and 7 bases from J, the junction contained 15 bases not matched to a gene. Germline loops: CDR1 DFQATT, CDR2 SNEGSKA (reference sequence). This CDR3 comprises 16 residues. CDR3 protein: CSAIGIQGAQLQPQHF. CDR3 nucleotides: TGCAGTGCTATCGGAATCCAGGGGGCCCAGCTCCAGCCCCAGCATTTT.

The count of this clonotype is one. The gene calls are TRBV5-6 and TRBJ2-7; D call uncertain. CDR1 and CDR2 from the germline V gene are SGHDT and YYEEEE. The length of the CDR3 is 12 residues. V lost 2 bases and J 7 bases, leaving 10 bases between the germline ends. The DNA for the CDR3 is TGTGCCAGCAGCTTCTACCCCCGGGAGCAGTACTTC. Translation: CASSFYPREQYF.

The genes are TRBV20-1 and TRBJ2-2; no firm D call. The CDR3 contains 12 residues. From germline, CDR1 is DFQATT and CDR2 SNEGSKA (reference sequence). Trimming removed 1 base from V and 5 bases from J, with 5 bases in between. CDR3: CSARATTGELFF. The CDR3, as DNA: TGCAGTGCTAGAGCAACGACCGGGGAGCTGTTTTTT.

This rearrangement joins TRBV18 to TRBJ1-3; D gene unclear. Germline CDR1 KGHSH, CDR2 LQKENI. This CDR3 has 16 amino acids. Trimming left V 6 bases short and J 0 bases short, with 15 bases between. The CDR3 spells CASSFQRVGSGNTIYF. The DNA of the CDR3 is TGTGCCAGCTCCTTCCAAAGGGTTGGCTCTGGAAACACCATATATTTT. Drawing the rest from reference TRBV18 and TRBJ1-3, the complete variable domain is NAGVMQNPRHLVRRRGQEARLRCSPMKGHSHVYWYRQLPEEGLKFMVYLQKENIIDESGMPKERFSAEFPKEGPSILRIQQVVRGDSAAYFCASSFQRVGSGNTIYFGEGSWLTVV.

The sample holds one count of this clonotype. The chain carries TRBV5-6 and TRBJ2-1, with 9 bases matching TRBD1. Unmatched junction bases numbered 6, after V lost 2 bases and J lost 9 bases. This CDR3 is built from 14 residues. Germline CDR1 is SGHDT and CDR2 is YYEEEE. The CDR3 DNA reads TGTGCCAGCAGCTTCCGGGACAGGGCAGGTGAGCAGTTCTTC. The encoded protein is CASSFRDRAGEQFF.

The chain recombines TRBV27 with TRBJ2-5; no reliable D call. The CDR3 totals 16 residues. V shed 0 bases and J shed 2 bases, with 13 bases lying between them. The V gene's germline CDR1 is MNHEY and CDR2 SMNVEV (reference sequence). The CDR3 sequence: CASSLSTPALQETQYF. The CDR3 nucleotides are TGTGCCAGCAGTTTATCGACCCCAGCCTTACAAGAGACCCAGTACTTC.

The CDR3: CASSLTPGGELFF. In DNA, the CDR3 is TGTGCCAGCTCTCTTACCCCAGGAGGGGAGCTGTTTTTT. The V and J genes are TRBV18 and TRBJ2-2; unclear D gene. The germline CDR1 and CDR2 sequences are KGHSH and LQKENI. The CDR3 loop spans 13 amino acids. V lost 6 bases to trimming and J lost 8 bases, with 13 bases between them.

The V call is TRBV3-1, the J call TRBJ2-7; TRBD1 aligns across 10 bases. CDR3 length: 15 amino acids. V shed 3 bases and J 4 bases; nucleotides not matched to a gene: 6. Germline CDR1 LGHDT, CDR2 YNNKEL (reference sequence). CDR3 amino acids: CASSHGQGVEYEQYF. CDR3 DNA: TGTGCCAGCAGCCACGGACAGGGGGTAGAGTACGAGCAGTACTTC.

V usage is TRBV18 and J usage is TRBJ1-1, with D uncertain. The CDR3 length is 16 residues. V was trimmed by 3 bases and J by 0 bases, leaving 14 bases between them. Germline V CDR1 and CDR2: KGHSH, LQKENI. Here the CDR3 DNA reads TGTGCCAGCTCACCGTTCTCAATCGAAGTGAACACTGAAGCTTTCTTT. It specifies CASSPFSIEVNTEAFF.

The rearrangement links TRBV20-1 to TRBJ1-2, with 11 bases that match TRBD1. J lost 7 bases, V lost 5 bases, and 21 bases had no gene match. Germline V lookup: CDR1 DFQATT, CDR2 SNEGSKA (reference sequence). The CDR3 loop spans 18 amino acids. This CDR3 reads CSARGGTGGIPALGGYTF. DNA of the CDR3: TGCAGTGCTCGAGGCGGGACAGGGGGAATCCCCGCTTTAGGTGGCTACACCTTC.

The chain uses TRBV5-1 and TRBJ2-7; a weak D match, TRBD1 (6 bases). V was pared by 4 bases and J by 2 bases, with 10 bases between. The CDR3 is 13 amino acids. In germline, CDR1 is SGHRS, CDR2 YFSETQ. In DNA form, the CDR3 reads TGCGCCAGCAGCCCAGGGGTCGCCTACGAGCAGTACTTC. Encoded protein: CASSPGVAYEQYF.

V is TRBV24-1 and J is TRBJ1-2; D is undetermined. The CDR3 has 12 residues. CDR1 is KGHDR and CDR2 is SFDVKD in the germline V gene. The ends were cut back, 6 bases at V and 4 bases at J, with 8 bases in the middle. CDR3 in DNA: TGTGCCACCAGTTCGACCTCCTATGGCTACACCTTC. Its protein is CATSSTSYGYTF.

The chain recombines TRBV20-1 with TRBJ1-1; 8 bases are shared with TRBD1. This CDR3 is 18 amino acids long. V lost 2 bases, J lost 4 bases, and 18 bases stayed unmatched. Germline CDR1 DFQATT, CDR2 SNEGSKA (reference sequence). The CDR3 region is CSARPQGAGWEIVTEAFF. The CDR3 region has the DNA TGCAGTGCTAGACCTCAGGGGGCAGGGTGGGAGATAGTCACTGAAGCTTTCTTT.

Remarks on this clonotype: At one end, the junction sequence differs from germline, possibly due to a read error. The chain is built from TRBV3-1 and TRBJ1-1; D not resolved. The CDR3 runs 14 residues. Germline assignment: CDR1 LGHDT and CDR2 YNNKEL (reference sequence). The chain's CDR3 is CASRQGTMNTEAFF. The CDR3 region has the DNA TGTGCCAGCAGGCAAGGAACTATGAACACTGAAGCTTTCTTT.